One sample yielded the 28 T cell receptor beta chains listed below, sequenced in a study of T cells after yellow fever vaccination. TCRdb called the 5' RACE reads again in MiXCR, with one record for every CDR3 protein. The table shows hundreds of thousands of distinct CDR3 sequences, with 12% occurring only once. The source was CD4+ T cells sorted from PBMCs, collected 15 days after the yellow fever booster vaccination. All receptors come from a man between 18 and 29 years old who received the YFV17D yellow fever vaccine.

This chain connects TRBV5-1 to TRBJ2-5; 8 bases are shared with TRBD2. Germline V gene lookup returns CDR1 SGHRS and CDR2 YFSETQ. V trimming: 0 bases; J trimming: 5 bases; junction bases outside the gene matches: 9. The CDR3 spans 16 residues. CDR3 nucleotides: TGCGCCAGCAGCTTGGCCCAGAGCGGGGGATTCGAGACCCAGTACTTC. Protein product: CASSLAQSGGFETQYF.

The genes are TRBV24-1 and TRBJ2-3; no clear D gene. Germline V CDR1 and CDR2: KGHDR, SFDVKD. Trimming shortened V by 4 bases and J by 0 bases, and 4 bases separated the two germline ends. The CDR3 extends over 13 amino acids. The CDR3 here is CATSERSTDTQYF. DNA for the CDR3: TGTGCCACCAGTGAACGGAGCACAGATACGCAGTATTTT.

The sample holds one count of this clonotype. The gene calls are TRBV6-7 and TRBJ2-7; TRBD1 aligns across 10 bases. TRBV6-7 has ORF status, its function being uncertain. CDR3 size: 13 residues. V was clipped by 9 bases and J by 3 bases; unmatched bases: 5. The CDR3 nucleotides read TGTGCCAGACGACAGGGGGCACTCTACGAGCAGTACGTC. This sequence encodes CARRQGALYEQYV.

The genes are TRBV6-1 and TRBJ1-5; no clear D. The V and J ends lost 8 bases and 4 bases respectively, with 12 bases between them. This CDR3 has 13 residues. CDR1 and CDR2 (germline): MNHNS, SASEGT. The CDR3: CASGGRTNQPQHF. The CDR3 DNA reads as TGTGCCAGCGGTGGCAGGACTAATCAGCCCCAGCATTTT.

V gene TRBV7-9 combines with J gene TRBJ1-5; the D is unclear. Trimming pared 3 bases from V and 2 bases from J, leaving 11 bases between. The CDR3 covers 15 residues. Looked up from germline, CDR1 is SEHNR and CDR2 is FQNEAQ (reference sequence). The DNA of the CDR3 is TGTGCCAGCAGCTTTTTCGACGGTGGCAATCAGCCCCAGCATTTT. It encodes CASSFFDGGNQPQHF.

The V call is TRBV7-9, the J call TRBJ2-1; a weak D match, TRBD2 (5 bases). Germline CDR1 reads SEHNR; CDR2 reads FQNEAQ (reference sequence). The CDR3 is made up of 14 amino acids. Trimming shortened V by 4 bases and J by 4 bases, and 11 bases separated the two germline ends. CDR3 nucleotide sequence: TGTGCCAGCAGCTCCGGACTGGATTACAATGAGCAGTTCTTC. Encoded protein: CASSSGLDYNEQFF.

This clonotype was recorded a few times. V gene TRBV29-1 combines with J gene TRBJ1-5, with TRBD1 matching over 10 bases. The length of the CDR3 is 13 residues. The germline V gene has CDR1 SQVTM and CDR2 ANQGSEA. V shed 6 bases and J 7 bases; nucleotides not matched to a gene: 6. The CDR3 spells CSVGQGPRQPQHF. The CDR3 DNA follows: TGCAGCGTGGGACAGGGGCCCAGGCAGCCCCAGCATTTT.

This sequence joins TRBV5-6 and TRBJ1-1, with D unresolved. This CDR3 has 12 residues. Germline CDR1 SGHDT, CDR2 YYEEEE. The V end lost 0 bases, the J end lost 7 bases, and 7 bases lay between the germline ends. The CDR3 protein is CASSLDRVEAFF. The DNA for the CDR3 is TGTGCCAGCAGCTTGGACAGAGTTGAAGCTTTCTTT.

This clonotype appeared a few times. V gene TRBV6-2 or TRBV6-3 combines with J gene TRBJ1-1, with 10 bases matching TRBD1. The CDR3 has 15 residues. CDR1 and CDR2 from the germline V gene are MNHEY and SVGEGT. With V trimmed by 7 bases and J by 4 bases, 9 bases remained unmatched. The DNA for the CDR3 is TGTGCCAGCACCGTGACAGGGGGCTCAGTCACTGAAGCTTTCTTT. As protein: CASTVTGGSVTEAFF.

The table lists this clonotype with a few counts. The chain joins TRBV18 to TRBJ2-6; no definite D call. The CDR3 is made up of 14 amino acids. Germline CDR1 reads KGHSH; CDR2 reads LQKENI. V dropped 5 bases and J dropped 0 bases, with 5 bases sitting between them. CDR3 region: CASSSLSGANVLTF. CDR3 nucleotides: TGTGCCAGCTCATCGCTCTCTGGGGCCAACGTCCTGACTTTC.

This chain uses TRBV12-3 or TRBV12-4 with TRBJ1-1; D ambiguous. V lost 0 bases and J lost 5, with 10 bases in between. This CDR3 is 14 amino acids long. CDR3 DNA sequence: TGTGCCAGCAGTTTAGCGCTAGAGTGGACTGAAGCTTTCTTT. Translating gives CASSLALEWTEAFF.

Only a few counts were recorded for this clonotype. This chain links TRBV7-2 with TRBJ1-5; unclear D gene. Germline V gene data show CDR1 as SGHTA and CDR2 as FQGNSA. This CDR3 comprises 15 residues. V lost 1 base and J 4 bases, leaving 11 bases between the germline ends. DNA of the CDR3: TGTGCCAGCAGCTTAGTCTACAGCCCTAATCAGCCCCAGCATTTT. Translation: CASSLVYSPNQPQHF.

A few counts support this clonotype. The V call is TRBV6-5, the J call TRBJ2-7; TRBD1 matches 12 bases. Germline trimming cut 6 bases from V and 4 bases from J; bases unmatched to any gene: 7. The germline CDR1 and CDR2 sequences are MNHEY and SVGAGI. The CDR3 has 15 amino acids. CDR3 coding DNA: TGTGCCAGCAGCCACCCGGGACAGGGGGCTTACGAGCAGTACTTC. Its translation is CASSHPGQGAYEQYF.

This chain uses TRBV6-6 with TRBJ2-1; 9 nucleotides align to TRBD2. Germline assignment: CDR1 MNHNY and CDR2 SVGAGI (reference sequence). This CDR3 has 16 residues. The V gene end was trimmed by 6 bases and the J gene end by 5 bases; junction bases not matched to a gene: 11. Here the CDR3 DNA reads TGTGCCAGCAGACTCGAGCTAGCGGGGACGAACAATGAGCAGTTCTTC. Translating it yields CASRLELAGTNNEQFF.

This clonotype was counted between two and nine times. The chain joins TRBV10-3 to TRBJ2-7; 8 nucleotides line up with TRBD1. Trimming took 2 bases from V and 5 from J; bases not matched to a gene: 5. This CDR3 is 14 amino acids long. Germline lookup yields CDR1 ENHRY and CDR2 SYGVKD. The CDR3 here is CAISEGQGGNEQYF. In DNA, the CDR3 is TGTGCCATCAGTGAGGGACAGGGCGGCAACGAGCAGTACTTC.

This clonotype was counted many times. The chain has TRBV11-2 and TRBJ2-5; maybe TRBD1 (6 bases). The ends were cut back, 8 bases at V and 1 base at J, with 11 bases in the middle. The CDR3 totals 13 residues. CDR1 and CDR2 (germline): SGHAT, FQNNGV. DNA of the CDR3: TGTGCCAGCTCTCGGGACACCCAAGAGACCCAGTACTTC. Its protein product is CASSRDTQETQYF.

This clonotype occurred a few times. The gene calls are TRBV7-2 and TRBJ2-7; D gene uncertain. The CDR3 extends over 14 amino acids. From germline, CDR1 is SGHTA and CDR2 FQGNSA. With 4 bases removed from V and 1 base from J, the gap between germline ends came to 11 bases. CDR3 loop: CASSWVASSYEQYV. CDR3 coding DNA: TGTGCCAGCAGCTGGGTCGCGAGTTCCTACGAGCAGTACGTC.

This clonotype came up a few times. This chain connects TRBV7-2 to TRBJ1-1, with 7 bases fitting TRBD1. Looked up from germline, CDR1 is SGHTA and CDR2 is FQGNSA. This CDR3 comprises 14 residues. V was pared by 7 bases and J by 4 bases, with 9 bases of the junction left unmatched. The CDR3 sequence is CASTRQGLGTEAFF. The CDR3 bases are TGTGCCAGCACGAGACAGGGATTGGGCACTGAAGCTTTCTTT. The complete variable domain, with remaining parts taken from reference TRBV7-2 and TRBJ1-1, reads GAGVSQSPSNKVTEKGKDVELRCDPISGHTALYWYRQSLGQGLEFLIYFQGNSAPDKSGLPSDRFSAERTGGSVSTLTIQRTQQEDSAVYLCASTRQGLGTEAFFGQGTRLTVV.

This clonotype appeared a few times. The chain combines TRBV10-3 with TRBJ2-1, with D unclear. CDR3 length: 12 residues. The V end was cut by 8 bases, the J end by 3 bases, with 8 bases between. Germline V gene data show CDR1 as ENHRY and CDR2 as SYGVKD. CDR3 DNA: TGTGCCATCGGCGACAACTACAATGAGCAGTTCTTC. This gives the protein CAIGDNYNEQFF.

The chain uses TRBV4-1 and TRBJ2-1; the match to TRBD2 covers 8 bases. This CDR3 spans 15 amino acids. With V trimmed by 3 bases and J by 8 bases, 9 bases remained unmatched. Germline CDR1 MGHRA, CDR2 YSYEKL. Here the CDR3 DNA reads TGCGCCAGCAGCCAGCCTAAGCGGGGGTTAGATGAGCAGTTCTTC. Amino acids: CASSQPKRGLDEQFF.

This chain connects TRBV3-1 to TRBJ1-2; TRBD1 is a possible D gene (6 bases). The V end was cut by 0 bases, the J end by 6 bases, with 14 bases between. This CDR3 has 15 amino acids. Per the germline V gene, CDR1 is LGHDT and CDR2 is YNNKEL (reference sequence). The CDR3 DNA is TGTGCCAGCAGCCAAGACGGGGGCAGTTACCATGGCTACACCTTC. This encodes CASSQDGGSYHGYTF.

The CDR3 DNA reads as TGCGCCAGCAGCGCGGGACTAGCGGGTCTGCAAGAGACCCAGTACTTC. Residues: CASSAGLAGLQETQYF. V gene TRBV5-1 combines with J gene TRBJ2-5, with 12 bases that match TRBD2. This CDR3 is built from 16 residues. V lost 4 bases to trimming and J lost 2 bases; unmatched junction nucleotides: 6. CDR1 SGHRS and CDR2 YFSETQ come from the germline V gene.

In its sample, this clonotype was seen a few times. This sequence joins TRBV6-2 or TRBV6-3 and TRBJ2-7; D call uncertain. This CDR3 spans 11 amino acids. CDR1 and CDR2 (germline): MNHEY, SVGEGT. V was pared by 5 bases and J by 7 bases, with 9 bases between. The DNA of the CDR3 is TGTGCCAGCAGTAATCTAGTGGAGCAGTACTTC. It translates to CASSNLVEQYF.

The chain recombines TRBV7-2 with TRBJ2-2; D not certain. Trimming removed 7 bases from V and 11 bases from J, with 20 bases in between. The CDR3 contains 14 residues. Germline V gives CDR1 SGHTA, CDR2 FQGNSA. CDR3 nucleotides: TGTGCCAGCATGCTGAGCGCGGTCTCTCGAGAGCTGTTTTTT. This encodes CASMLSAVSRELFF.

The chain employs TRBV20-1 and TRBJ1-2; no clear D gene. This CDR3 has 15 amino acids. The germline V gene has CDR1 DFQATT and CDR2 SNEGSKA (reference sequence). Between the trimmed V and J ends, which lost 1 base and 0 bases, there was a span of 12 bases. The CDR3 is CSARVWEFANYGYTF. In nucleotides, the CDR3 is TGCAGTGCTAGAGTTTGGGAGTTCGCTAACTATGGCTACACCTTC.

The V and J genes are TRBV20-1 and TRBJ2-7; 15 bases are shared with TRBD2. The CDR3 is 15 amino acids. CDR1 DFQATT and CDR2 SNEGSKA come from the germline V gene (reference sequence). V shed 3 bases and J 3 bases; nucleotides not matched to a gene: 3. The CDR3 region is CSASAGLAGGYEQYF. As DNA, the CDR3 is TGCAGTGCTAGCGCGGGACTAGCGGGGGGCTACGAGCAGTACTTC.

This clonotype was picked up a small number of times. The chain employs TRBV5-1 and TRBJ2-3; D not certain. The CDR3 has 13 residues. Trimming pared 4 bases from V and 6 bases from J, leaving 12 bases between. The germline V gene encodes CDR1 SGHRS and CDR2 YFSETQ. This chain's CDR3 is CASSVIPSDTQYF. CDR3 DNA sequence: TGCGCCAGCAGCGTGATCCCGTCGGATACGCAGTATTTT.

This clonotype has at least ten counts. The chain employs TRBV24-1 and TRBJ2-1, with 8 bases aligning to TRBD2. CDR1 KGHDR and CDR2 SFDVKD come from the germline V gene. V lost 5 bases, J lost 8 bases, and 7 bases stayed unmatched. The CDR3 sequence is 14 residues long. CDR3: CATSAAGGPDEQFF. The CDR3 DNA reads as TGTGCCACCAGTGCCGCGGGGGGTCCAGATGAGCAGTTCTTC.